This T cell receptor (beta chain) was profiled in a study of regulatory T cells in long-lasting Graves disease. The wider study: Over 5 years of antithyroid drugs with positive TSH receptor antibodies was taken to mean persistent Graves' disease.

This clonotype appeared many times. As yet, its antigen is unknown. Findings and caveats of the study: The persistent group shared 2,500 to 3,000 public clonotypes, more than the approximately 1,000 shared by new patients. Small numbers of samples may have cut accuracy.

Sample time point: persistent/refractory GD, antithyroid drugs over 5 years with positive TRAb. From PBMCs, RNA was extracted and then used to make the TCR library. HTBI primers from iRepertoire and Arm-PCR of CDR3 regions yielded the TCR beta libraries. From the multiplex PCR reads, TCRdb called clonotypes with MiXCR, one entry per CDR3 protein. The table includes about 340,000 distinct CDR3 sequences, around a fifth detected once. The V and J ends lost 6 bases and 2 bases respectively, with 10 bases between them. The CDR3 contains 13 residues. Germline CDR1 reads SGHNT; CDR2 reads YENEEA. Material: peripheral blood mononuclear cells (PBMCs), obtained when the disease was refractory, from a patient treated with antithyroid drugs. The V call is TRBV11-3, the J call TRBJ2-5; D perhaps matches TRBD1 (5 bases). The TCR comes from a female donor with Graves disease. CDR3 DNA sequence: TGTGCCAGCAGTCTACAGGTACAAGAGACCCAGTACTTC. It translates to CASSLQVQETQYF.